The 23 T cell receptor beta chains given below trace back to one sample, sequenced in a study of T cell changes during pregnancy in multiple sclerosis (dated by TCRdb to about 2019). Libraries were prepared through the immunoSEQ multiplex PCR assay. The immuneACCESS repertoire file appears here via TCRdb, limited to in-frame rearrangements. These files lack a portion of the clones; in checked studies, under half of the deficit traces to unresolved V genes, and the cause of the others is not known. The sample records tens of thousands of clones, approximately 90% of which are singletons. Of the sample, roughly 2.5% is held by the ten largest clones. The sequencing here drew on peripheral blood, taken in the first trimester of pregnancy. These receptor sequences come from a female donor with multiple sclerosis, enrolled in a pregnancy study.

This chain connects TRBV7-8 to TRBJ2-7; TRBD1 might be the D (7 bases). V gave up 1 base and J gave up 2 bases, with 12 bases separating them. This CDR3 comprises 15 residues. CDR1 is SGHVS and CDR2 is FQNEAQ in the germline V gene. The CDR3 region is CASSLVQGGPYEQYF. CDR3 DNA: TGTGCCAGCAGCTTAGTTCAGGGGGGCCCCTACGAGCAGTACTTC.

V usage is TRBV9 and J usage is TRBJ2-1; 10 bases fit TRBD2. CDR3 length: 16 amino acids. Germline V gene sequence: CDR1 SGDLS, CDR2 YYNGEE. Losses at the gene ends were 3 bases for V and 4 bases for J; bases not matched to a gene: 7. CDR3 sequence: CASSAASGGWYNEQFF. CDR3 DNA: TGTGCCAGCAGCGCCGCTAGCGGGGGCTGGTACAATGAGCAGTTCTTC.

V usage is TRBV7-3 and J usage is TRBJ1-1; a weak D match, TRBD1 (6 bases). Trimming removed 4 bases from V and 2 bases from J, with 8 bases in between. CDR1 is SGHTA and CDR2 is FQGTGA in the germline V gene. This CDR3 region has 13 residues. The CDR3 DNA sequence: TGTGCCAGCAGCTGGACAGCAAACACTGAAGCTTTCTTT. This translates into CASSWTANTEAFF.

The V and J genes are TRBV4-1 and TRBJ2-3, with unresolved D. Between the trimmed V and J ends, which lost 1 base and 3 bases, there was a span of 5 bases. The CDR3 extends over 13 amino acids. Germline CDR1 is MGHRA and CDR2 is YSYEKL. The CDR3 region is CASSQVETDTQYF. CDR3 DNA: TGCGCCAGCAGCCAAGTGGAGACAGATACGCAGTATTTT.

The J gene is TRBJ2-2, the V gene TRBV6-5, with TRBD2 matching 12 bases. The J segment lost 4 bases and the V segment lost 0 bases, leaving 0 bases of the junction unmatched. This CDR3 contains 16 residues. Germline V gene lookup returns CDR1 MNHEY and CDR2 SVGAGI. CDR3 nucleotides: TGTGCCAGCAGTTACTCGACTAGCGGGAGCACCGGGGAGCTGTTTTTT. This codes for CASSYSTSGSTGELFF.

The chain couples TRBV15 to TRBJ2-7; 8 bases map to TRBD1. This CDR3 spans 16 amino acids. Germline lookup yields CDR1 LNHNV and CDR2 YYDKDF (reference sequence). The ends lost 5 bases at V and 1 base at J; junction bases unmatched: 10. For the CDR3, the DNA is TGTGCCACCAGCGGACGGACAGGGATGAAATCCTACGAGCAGTACTTC. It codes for CATSGRTGMKSYEQYF.

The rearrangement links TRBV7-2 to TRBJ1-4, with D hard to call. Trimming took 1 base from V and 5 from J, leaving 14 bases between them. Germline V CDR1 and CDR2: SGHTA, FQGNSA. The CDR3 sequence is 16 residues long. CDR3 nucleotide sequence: TGTGCCAGCAGCTTAGGGGAAAACGGACTAAATGAAAAACTGTTTTTT. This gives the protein CASSLGENGLNEKLFF.

The CDR3 spells CASSPAGNEQFF. CDR3 coding DNA: TGTGCCAGCTCACCAGCAGGGAATGAGCAGTTCTTC. This chain joins TRBV18 and TRBJ2-1; tentative D call: TRBD1 (5 bases). CDR1 is KGHSH, CDR2 LQKENI, per germline. The CDR3 has 12 residues. The ends were cut back, 2 bases at V and 7 bases at J, with 6 bases in the middle. The entire variable domain, with the rest obtained from reference TRBV18 and TRBJ2-1, is as follows: NAGVMQNPRHLVRRRGQEARLRCSPMKGHSHVYWYRQLPEEGLKFMVYLQKENIIDESGMPKERFSAEFPKEGPSILRIQQVVRGDSAAYFCASSPAGNEQFFGPGTRLTVL.

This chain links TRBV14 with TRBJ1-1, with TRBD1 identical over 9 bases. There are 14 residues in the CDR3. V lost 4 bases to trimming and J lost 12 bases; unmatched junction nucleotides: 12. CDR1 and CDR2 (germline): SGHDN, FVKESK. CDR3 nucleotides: TGTGCCAGCAGCCCCCCGGGGACAGGGAGGGAACCTTTCTTT. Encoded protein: CASSPPGTGREPFF.

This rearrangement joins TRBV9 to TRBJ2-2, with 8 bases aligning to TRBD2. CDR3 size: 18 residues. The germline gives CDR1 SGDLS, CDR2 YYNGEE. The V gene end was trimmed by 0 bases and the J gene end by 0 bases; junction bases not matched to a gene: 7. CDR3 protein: CASSVVSGGPANTGELFF. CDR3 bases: TGTGCCAGCAGCGTAGTGTCGGGAGGGCCAGCGAACACCGGGGAGCTGTTTTTT.

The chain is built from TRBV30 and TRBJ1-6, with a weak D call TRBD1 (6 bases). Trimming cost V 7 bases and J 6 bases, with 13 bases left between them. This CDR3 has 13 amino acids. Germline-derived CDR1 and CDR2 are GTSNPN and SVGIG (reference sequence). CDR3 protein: CAFSGGSNSPLHF. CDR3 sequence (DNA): TGTGCCTTCAGCGGGGGCAGTAATTCACCCCTCCACTTT.

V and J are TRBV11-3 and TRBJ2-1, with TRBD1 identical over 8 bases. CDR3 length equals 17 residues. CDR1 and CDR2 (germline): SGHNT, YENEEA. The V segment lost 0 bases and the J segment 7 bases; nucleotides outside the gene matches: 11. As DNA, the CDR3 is TGTGCCAGCAGCTTAGAACTTACAGGGGGAGAGACTAATGAGCAGTTCTTC. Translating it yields CASSLELTGGETNEQFF.

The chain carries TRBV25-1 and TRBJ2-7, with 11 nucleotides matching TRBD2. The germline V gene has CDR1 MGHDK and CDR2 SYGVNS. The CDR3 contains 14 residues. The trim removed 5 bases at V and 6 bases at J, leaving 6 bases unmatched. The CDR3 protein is CASSRYGTSGEQYF. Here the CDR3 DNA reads TGTGCCAGCAGTAGATACGGGACTAGCGGCGAGCAGTACTTC.

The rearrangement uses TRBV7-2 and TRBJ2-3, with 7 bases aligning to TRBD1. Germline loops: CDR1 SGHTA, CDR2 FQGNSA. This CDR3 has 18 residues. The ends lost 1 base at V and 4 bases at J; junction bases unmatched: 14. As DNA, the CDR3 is TGTGCCAGCAGCTTAGTCATCCTTGGACAGGATAACGCAGATACGCAGTATTTT. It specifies CASSLVILGQDNADTQYF. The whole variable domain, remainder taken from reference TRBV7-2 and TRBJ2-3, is GAGVSQSPSNKVTEKGKDVELRCDPISGHTALYWYRQSLGQGLEFLIYFQGNSAPDKSGLPSDRFSAERTGGSVSTLTIQRTQQEDSAVYLCASSLVILGQDNADTQYFGPGTRLTVL.

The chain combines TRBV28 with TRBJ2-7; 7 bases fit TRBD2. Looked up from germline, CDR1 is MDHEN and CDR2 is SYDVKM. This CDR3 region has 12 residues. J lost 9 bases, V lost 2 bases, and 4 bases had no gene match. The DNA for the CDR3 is TGTGCCAGCAGTTTAAGGGGAGGGTCGCAGTACTTC. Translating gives CASSLRGGSQYF.

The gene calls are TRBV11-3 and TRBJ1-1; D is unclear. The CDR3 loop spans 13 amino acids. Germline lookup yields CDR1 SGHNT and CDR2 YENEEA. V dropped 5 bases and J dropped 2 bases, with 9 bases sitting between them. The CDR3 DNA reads TGTGCCAGCAGCCCCTATCCAAACACTGAAGCTTTCTTT. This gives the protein CASSPYPNTEAFF. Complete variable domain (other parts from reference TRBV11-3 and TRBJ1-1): EAGVVQSPRYKIIEKKQPVAFWCNPISGHNTLYWYLQNLGQGPELLIRYENEEAVDDSQLPKDRFSAERLKGVDSTLKIQPAELGDSAVYLCASSPYPNTEAFFGQGTRLTVV.

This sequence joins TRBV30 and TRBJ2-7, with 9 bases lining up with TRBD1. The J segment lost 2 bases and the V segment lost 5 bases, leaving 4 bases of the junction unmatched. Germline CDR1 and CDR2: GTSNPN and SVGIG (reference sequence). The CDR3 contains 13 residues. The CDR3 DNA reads TGTGCCTGGGCGACAGGGGGGACCTACGAGCAGTACTTC. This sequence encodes CAWATGGTYEQYF.

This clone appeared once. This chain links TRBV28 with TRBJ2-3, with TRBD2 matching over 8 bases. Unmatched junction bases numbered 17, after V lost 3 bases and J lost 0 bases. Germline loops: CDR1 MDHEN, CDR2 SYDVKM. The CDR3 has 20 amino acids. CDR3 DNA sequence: TGTGCCAGCAGTTTCTCACTTTCCTCTGGACTAGCACCAAGCACAGATACGCAGTATTTT. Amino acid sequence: CASSFSLSSGLAPSTDTQYF.

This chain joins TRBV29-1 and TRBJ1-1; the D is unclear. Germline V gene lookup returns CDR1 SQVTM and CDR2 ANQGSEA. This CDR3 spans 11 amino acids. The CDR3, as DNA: TGCAGTGTTACAGTGAACACTGAAGCTTTCTTT. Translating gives CSVTVNTEAFF.

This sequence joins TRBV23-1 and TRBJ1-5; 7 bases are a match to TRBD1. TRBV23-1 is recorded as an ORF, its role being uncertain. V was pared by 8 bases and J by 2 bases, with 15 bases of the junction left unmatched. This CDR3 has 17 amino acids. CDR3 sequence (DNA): TGCGCCAGCGGCAAAAAGTCTCAGGGGGGAGGCAATCAGCCCCAGCATTTT. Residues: CASGKKSQGGGNQPQHF.

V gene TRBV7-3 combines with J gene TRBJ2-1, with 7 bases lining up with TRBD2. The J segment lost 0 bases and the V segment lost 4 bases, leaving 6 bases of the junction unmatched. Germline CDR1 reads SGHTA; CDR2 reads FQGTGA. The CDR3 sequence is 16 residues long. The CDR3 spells CASSSVGTNSYNEQFF. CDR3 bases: TGTGCCAGCAGCTCCGTTGGGACTAACTCCTACAATGAGCAGTTCTTC.

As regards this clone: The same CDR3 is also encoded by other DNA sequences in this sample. The CDR3 coding sequence is TGTGCCAGCAGCTTAACCGGGAACACTGAAGCTTTCTTT. Protein product: CASSLTGNTEAFF. The chain couples TRBV7-3 to TRBJ1-1; D not certain. The CDR3 has 13 amino acids. V was pared by 0 bases and J by 1 base, with 3 bases between. Per germline, CDR1 SGHTA and CDR2 FQGTGA. Filled out from reference TRBV7-3 and TRBJ1-1, the complete variable domain reads GAGVSQTPSNKVTEKGKYVELRCDPISGHTALYWYRQSLGQGPEFLIYFQGTGAADDSGLPNDRFFAVRPEGSVSTLKIQRTERGDSAVYLCASSLTGNTEAFFGQGTRLTVV.

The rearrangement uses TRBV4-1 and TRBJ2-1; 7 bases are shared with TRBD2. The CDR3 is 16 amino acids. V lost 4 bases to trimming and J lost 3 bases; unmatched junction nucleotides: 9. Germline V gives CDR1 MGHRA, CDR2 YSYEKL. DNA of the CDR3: TGCGCCAGCAGCCGCTCCGGGACGGGAGGCTACAATGAGCAGTTCTTC. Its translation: CASSRSGTGGYNEQFF.